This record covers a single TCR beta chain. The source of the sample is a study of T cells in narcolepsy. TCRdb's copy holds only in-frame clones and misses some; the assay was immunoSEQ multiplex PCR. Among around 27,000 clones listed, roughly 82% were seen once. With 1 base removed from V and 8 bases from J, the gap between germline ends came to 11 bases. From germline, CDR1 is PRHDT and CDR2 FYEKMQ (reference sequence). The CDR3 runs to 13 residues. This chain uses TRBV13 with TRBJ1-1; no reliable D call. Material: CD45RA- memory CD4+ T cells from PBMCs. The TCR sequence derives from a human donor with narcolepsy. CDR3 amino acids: CASSLVAGGEAFF. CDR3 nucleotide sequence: TGTGCCAGCAGCTTAGTAGCAGGCGGAGAAGCTTTCTTT.